Below are 9 T cell receptor beta chains sequenced from a single sample in a study of T-cell memory formation after mild COVID-19. TCRdb called the 5' RACE reads again in MiXCR, with one record for every CDR3 protein. The table lists 150,000 to 200,000 distinct CDR3 sequences, roughly 16% of them singletons, with around 1.9% in the top ten. The specimen sequenced was PBMCs or a T cell subset sorted from them (not recorded which). The source of these receptors is an adult woman who had mild COVID-19 (a few samples of this study predate the infection). Cell type and time point are not known.

V is TRBV6-2 or TRBV6-3 and J is TRBJ2-2; the D gene could be TRBD1 or TRBD2 (5 bases each). CDR1 and CDR2 (germline): MNHEY, SVGEGT. V gave up 6 bases and J gave up 4 bases, with 12 bases separating them. CDR3 length: 14 residues. CDR3 region: CASSRDGSTGELFF. Here the CDR3 DNA reads TGTGCCAGCAGCAGGGACGGATCCACCGGGGAGCTGTTTTTT.

The rearrangement links TRBV7-2 to TRBJ1-4, with D perhaps TRBD1 (5 bases). V lost 5 bases to trimming and J lost 4 bases, with 11 bases between them. The CDR3 covers 14 residues. CDR1 is SGHTA, CDR2 FQGNSA, per germline. DNA of the CDR3: TGTGCCAGCAGCCTGATGGGGGTTAATGAAAAACTGTTTTTT. It yields the protein CASSLMGVNEKLFF.

The chain combines TRBV19 with TRBJ2-1; 12 positions agree with TRBD2. Losses at the gene ends were 7 bases for V and 5 bases for J; bases not matched to a gene: 9. This CDR3 contains 16 residues. The germline V gene has CDR1 LNHDA and CDR2 SQIVND (reference sequence). CDR3 in DNA: TGTGCCAGTACTTCCCCGGGACTAGCGGGTAACAATGAGCAGTTCTTC. It translates to CASTSPGLAGNNEQFF.

The chain has TRBV7-3 and TRBJ2-5, with D uncertain. Germline CDR1 reads SGHTA; CDR2 reads FQGTGA. The CDR3 is 16 amino acids. V was pared by 2 bases and J by 5 bases, with 18 bases between. This CDR3 is CASSLGIRSPSETQYF. The CDR3 bases are TGTGCCAGCAGCTTAGGGATTCGGTCCCCGAGTGAGACCCAGTACTTC. The whole variable domain, filled in from reference TRBV7-3 and TRBJ2-5, reads GAGVSQTPSNKVTEKGKYVELRCDPISGHTALYWYRQSLGQGPEFLIYFQGTGAADDSGLPNDRFFAVRPEGSVSTLKIQRTERGDSAVYLCASSLGIRSPSETQYFGPGTRLLVL.

This clonotype has more than one count but fewer than ten. The J gene is TRBJ2-1, the V gene TRBV6-2 or TRBV6-3, with 8 bases aligning to TRBD2. The V and J ends lost 3 bases and 4 bases, in that order; junction bases with no gene match: 5. CDR1 is MNHEY and CDR2 is SVGEGT in the germline V gene. This CDR3 has 15 amino acids. The CDR3 sequence is CASSYSTSAYNEQFF. In DNA, the CDR3 is TGTGCCAGCAGTTATTCGACTAGCGCATACAATGAGCAGTTCTTC.

This clonotype appeared a single time. The J gene is TRBJ2-5, the V gene TRBV18; no definite D call. The CDR3 has 14 amino acids. Looked up from germline, CDR1 is KGHSH and CDR2 is LQKENI. Trimming cost V 2 bases and J 5 bases, with 12 bases left between them. CDR3 amino acids: CASSPSGWVETQYF. The CDR3 DNA is TGTGCCAGCTCACCATCCGGCTGGGTGGAGACCCAGTACTTC.

The chain has TRBV5-1 and TRBJ2-5; D may match TRBD1 or TRBD2 (6 bases each). Germline CDR1 is SGHRS and CDR2 is YFSETQ. V shed 3 bases and J shed 5 bases, with 11 bases lying between them. This CDR3 comprises 13 residues. The CDR3 sequence: CASSWTGAETQYF. In nucleotides, the CDR3 is TGCGCCAGCAGCTGGACGGGGGCCGAGACCCAGTACTTC.

This clonotype was seen a handful of times. The genes are TRBV29-1 and TRBJ1-5, with D possibly TRBD1 on 6 matching bases. Trimming cost V 4 bases and J 2 bases, with 9 bases left between them. Germline V gene sequence: CDR1 SQVTM, CDR2 ANQGSEA. CDR3 length: 13 amino acids. The CDR3 loop reads CSVAEGGNQPQHF. The CDR3 bases are TGCAGCGTTGCTGAGGGGGGCAATCAGCCCCAGCATTTT.

In its sample, this clonotype was seen a few times. This chain links TRBV15 with TRBJ1-5, with D uncertain. Germline CDR1 is LNHNV and CDR2 is YYDKDF (reference sequence). Trimming removed 5 bases from V and 1 base from J, with 21 bases in between. CDR3 size: 18 residues. CDR3 loop: CATSSSGIKGRSNQPQHF. The CDR3 bases are TGTGCCACCAGCTCCTCCGGGATTAAAGGGAGAAGCAATCAGCCCCAGCATTTT.